This T cell receptor beta chain appears in the sequencing data of a study of shared clonotypes between healthy human individuals. The study, taken as a whole, reports: Naive CD4 clonotypes overlapped across a handful of donors at 4.5% to 5.5%. Clonotype sharing among donors was thought likely to change with sequencing depth.

Only in-frame clones appear in the TCRdb table, and some are missing; sequencing was by immunoSEQ multiplex PCR. The sample lists about 2.1 million clones, around 93% occurring once. The germline gives CDR1 SNHLY, CDR2 FYNNEI. V was clipped by 3 bases and J by 8 bases; unmatched bases: 6. This CDR3 comprises 14 residues. Note on this clone: Antigen unknown.

Only CD45RO-negative cells positively selected for CCR7 counted as naive CD8 cells, so terminally differentiated effector memory CD45RA+ cells were excluded. This receptor was identified in a man younger than 30 in good health. Some clones in this sample may be carry-over from other donors' samples. What was sequenced was naive CD8+ T cells from PBMCs. V usage is TRBV2 and J usage is TRBJ2-2, with 7 nucleotides matching TRBD2. The DNA for the CDR3 is TGTGCCAGCAGTGACACCCGGGGGGTTGGGGAGCTGTTTTTT. Its translation: CASSDTRGVGELFF.